The present T cell receptor (beta chain) was sequenced within a study of blood T cell repertoires in COVID-19. The overall study: Acute-phase and convalescent COVID-19 samples originated in the United States, Italy and Spain. The analysed material was cDNA or gDNA that came from T cells, B-cell-depleted T cells, or PBMCs.

Original processing methods: Estimation of nucleated cell counts was performed using reference gene primer amplification. The repertoire was sequenced with immunoSEQ multiplex PCR; TCRdb's copy has only in-frame clones and lacks some. V, J and clone size derive from that table, while D and trimming were established from the DNA sequence. The repertoire holds 200,000 to 300,000 clones, 75% to 90% seen once, with roughly 3.6% in the top ten. CDR1 is ENHRY, CDR2 SYGVKD, per germline. The CDR3 covers 13 residues. V lost 1 base, J lost 4 bases, and 6 bases lay in between. This sequence originates from a woman aged 40 to 50 with acute or convalescent COVID-19. The rearrangement uses TRBV10-3 and TRBJ2-3; D is uncertain. Sequences were obtained from peripheral blood. The CDR3 DNA reads as TGTGCCATCAGTGAGTTCTCCCCAGATACGCAGTATTTT. Its translation: CAISEFSPDTQYF.